The clone carrying this TCR beta chain was observed many times. The data are from a study of blood T cells in healthy people across ages. Germline-derived CDR1 and CDR2 are ENHRY and SYGVKD. V shed 2 bases and J 0 bases; nucleotides not matched to a gene: 5. The CDR3 totals 16 residues. The authors ran a second PCR of about 6 to 12 cycles using a sample-barcoded 5' primer and a J-beta primer mix. TCRdb ran MiXCR on the 5' RACE reads and lists one entry per CDR3 protein. The sample records approximately 800,000 distinct CDR3 sequences, about 37% being singletons. The TCR comes from a man between 18 and 29 years old in good health. Sequenced input: blood. The genes are TRBV10-3 and TRBJ1-2; TRBD1 agrees at 8 bases. The CDR3 protein is CAISEPQGGPNYGYTF. The CDR3 coding sequence is TGTGCCATCAGTGAGCCACAGGGGGGGCCTAACTATGGCTACACCTTC.